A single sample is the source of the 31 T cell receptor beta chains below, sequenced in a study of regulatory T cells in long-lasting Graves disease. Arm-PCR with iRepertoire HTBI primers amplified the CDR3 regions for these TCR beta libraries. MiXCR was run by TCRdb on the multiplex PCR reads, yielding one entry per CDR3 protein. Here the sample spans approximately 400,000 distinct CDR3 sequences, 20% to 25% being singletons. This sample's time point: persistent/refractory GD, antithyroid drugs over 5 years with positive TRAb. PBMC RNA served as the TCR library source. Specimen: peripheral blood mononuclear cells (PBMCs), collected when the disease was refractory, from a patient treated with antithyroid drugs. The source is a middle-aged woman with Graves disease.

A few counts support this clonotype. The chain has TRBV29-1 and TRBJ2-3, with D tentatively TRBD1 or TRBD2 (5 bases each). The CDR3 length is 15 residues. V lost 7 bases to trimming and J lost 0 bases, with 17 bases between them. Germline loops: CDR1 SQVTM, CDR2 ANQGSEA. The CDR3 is CSARRLEGSTDTQYF. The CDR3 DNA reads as TGCAGCGCCCGACGGCTTGAGGGGAGCACAGATACGCAGTATTTT.

CDR3 DNA: TGTGCCAGTAGTCCCGACAATTATATTAACACCGGGGAGCTGTTTTTT. Amino acid sequence: CASSPDNYINTGELFF. The chain joins TRBV19 to TRBJ2-2; D gene uncertain. Germline lookup yields CDR1 LNHDA and CDR2 SQIVND (reference sequence). V lost 5 bases and J 2 bases, leaving 15 bases between the germline ends. CDR3 length: 16 amino acids.

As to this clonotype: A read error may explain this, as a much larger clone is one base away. The CDR3 here is CASSPRDKPISYEQYF. CDR3 bases: TGTGCCAGCAGTCCTCGGGACAAACCAATTTCCTACGAGCAGTACTTC. The chain recombines TRBV12-3 or TRBV12-4 with TRBJ2-7; possible D gene TRBD1, 6 bases. The CDR3 covers 16 residues. Between the trimmed V and J ends, which lost 5 bases and 1 base, there was a span of 18 bases.

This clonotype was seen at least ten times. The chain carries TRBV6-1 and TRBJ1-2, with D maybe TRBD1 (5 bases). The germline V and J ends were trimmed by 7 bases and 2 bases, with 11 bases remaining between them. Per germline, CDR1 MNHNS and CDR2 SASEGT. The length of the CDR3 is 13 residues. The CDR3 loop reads CASTKTANYGYTF. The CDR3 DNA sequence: TGTGCCAGCACCAAGACAGCAAACTATGGCTACACCTTC.

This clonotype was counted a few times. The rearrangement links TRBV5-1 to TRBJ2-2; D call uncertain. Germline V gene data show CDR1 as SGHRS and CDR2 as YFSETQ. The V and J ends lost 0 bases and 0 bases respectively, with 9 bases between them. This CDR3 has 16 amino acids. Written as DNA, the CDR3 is TGCGCCAGCAGCTTGGCCCCAGCGACGAACACCGGGGAGCTGTTTTTT. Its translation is CASSLAPATNTGELFF.

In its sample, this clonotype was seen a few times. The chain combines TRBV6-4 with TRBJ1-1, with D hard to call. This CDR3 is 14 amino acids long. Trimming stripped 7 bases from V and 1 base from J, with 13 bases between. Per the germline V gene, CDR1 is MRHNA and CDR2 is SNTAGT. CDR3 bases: TGTGCCAGCAAGTCCGGGCACCCGAACACTGAAGCTTTCTTT. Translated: CASKSGHPNTEAFF.

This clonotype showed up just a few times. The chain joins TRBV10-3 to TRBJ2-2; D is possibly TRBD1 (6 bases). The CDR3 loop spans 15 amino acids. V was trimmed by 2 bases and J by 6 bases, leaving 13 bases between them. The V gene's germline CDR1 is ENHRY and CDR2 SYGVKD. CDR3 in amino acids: CAISERAGESGELFF. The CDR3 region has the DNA TGTGCCATCAGTGAGAGGGCAGGGGAGTCCGGGGAGCTGTTTTTT.

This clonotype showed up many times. The CDR3 DNA reads TGTGCCAGCAGCTTAGGCGTCTTGGAGCAGTACTTC. Its translation is CASSLGVLEQYF. The V gene is TRBV11-2, the J gene TRBJ2-7; D remains ambiguous. This CDR3 is 12 amino acids long. V gave up 1 base and J gave up 7 bases, with 8 bases separating them. Germline CDR1 reads SGHAT; CDR2 reads FQNNGV.

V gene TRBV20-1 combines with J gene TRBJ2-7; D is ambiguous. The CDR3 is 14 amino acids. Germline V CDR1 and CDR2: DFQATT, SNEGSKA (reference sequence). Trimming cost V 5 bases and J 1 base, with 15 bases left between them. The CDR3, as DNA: TGCAGTGCTTACCCGGGCCTCTATTCCTACGAGCAGTACTTC. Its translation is CSAYPGLYSYEQYF.

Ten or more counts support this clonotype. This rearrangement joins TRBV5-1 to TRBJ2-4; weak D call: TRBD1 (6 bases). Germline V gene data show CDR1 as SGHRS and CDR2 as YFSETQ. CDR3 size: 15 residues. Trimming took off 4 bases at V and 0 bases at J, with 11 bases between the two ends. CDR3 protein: CASSPGHLAKNIQYF. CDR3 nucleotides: TGCGCCAGCAGCCCGGGACATCTAGCCAAAAACATTCAGTACTTC.

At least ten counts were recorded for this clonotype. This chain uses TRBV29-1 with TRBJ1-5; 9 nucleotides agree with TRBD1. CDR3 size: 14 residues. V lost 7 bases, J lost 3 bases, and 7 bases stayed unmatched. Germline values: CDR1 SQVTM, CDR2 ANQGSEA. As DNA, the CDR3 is TGCAGCGCCGCACAGGGGGCAGTCAATCAGCCCCAGCATTTT. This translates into CSAAQGAVNQPQHF.

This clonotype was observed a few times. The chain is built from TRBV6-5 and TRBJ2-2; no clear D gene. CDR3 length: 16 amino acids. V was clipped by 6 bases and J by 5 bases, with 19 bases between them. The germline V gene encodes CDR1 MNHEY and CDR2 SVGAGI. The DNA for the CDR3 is TGTGCCAGCAGCTACCCCGGGCTAGTGCGGACCGGGGAGCTGTTTTTT. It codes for CASSYPGLVRTGELFF.

CDR3 DNA sequence: TGTGCCAGCTCACCACTATCCCGGGACACTGAAGCTTTCTTT. Translation: CASSPLSRDTEAFF. J is TRBJ1-1 and V is TRBV18; no clear D. Trimming shortened V by 1 base and J by 3 bases, and 9 bases separated the two germline ends. CDR1 is KGHSH and CDR2 is LQKENI in the germline V gene. The CDR3 runs to 14 residues.

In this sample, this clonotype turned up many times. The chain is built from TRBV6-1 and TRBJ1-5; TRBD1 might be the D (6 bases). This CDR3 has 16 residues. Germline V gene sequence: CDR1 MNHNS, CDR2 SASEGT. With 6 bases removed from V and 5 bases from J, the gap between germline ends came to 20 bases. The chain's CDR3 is CASSPGGGRRHQPQHF. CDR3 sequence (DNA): TGTGCCAGCAGCCCCGGGGGGGGGCGAAGGCATCAGCCCCAGCATTTT.

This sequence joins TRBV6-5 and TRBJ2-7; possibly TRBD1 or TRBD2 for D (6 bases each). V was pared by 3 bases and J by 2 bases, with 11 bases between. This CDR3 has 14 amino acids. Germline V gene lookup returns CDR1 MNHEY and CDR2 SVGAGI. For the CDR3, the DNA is TGTGCCAGCAGTTATCGGGGGCGCACCTACGAGCAGTACTTC. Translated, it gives CASSYRGRTYEQYF.

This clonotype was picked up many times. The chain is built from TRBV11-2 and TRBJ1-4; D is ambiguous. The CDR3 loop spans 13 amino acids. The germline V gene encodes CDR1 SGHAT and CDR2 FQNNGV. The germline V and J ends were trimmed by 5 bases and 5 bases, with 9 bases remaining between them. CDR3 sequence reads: CASSPGLNEKLFF. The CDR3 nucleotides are TGTGCCAGCAGCCCGGGTTTAAATGAAAAACTGTTTTTT.

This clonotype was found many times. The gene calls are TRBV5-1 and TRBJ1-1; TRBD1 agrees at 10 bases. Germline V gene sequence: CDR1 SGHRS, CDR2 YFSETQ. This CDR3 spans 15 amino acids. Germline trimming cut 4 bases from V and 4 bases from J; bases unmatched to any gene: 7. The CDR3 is CASSPRQGASTEAFF. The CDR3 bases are TGCGCCAGCAGCCCGAGACAGGGGGCGAGCACTGAAGCTTTCTTT.

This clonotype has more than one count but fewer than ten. In nucleotides, the CDR3 is TGTGCCAGCAGCGTGTGGACTAGCGGCACAGATACGCAGTATTTT. This codes for CASSVWTSGTDTQYF. This chain uses TRBV7-2 with TRBJ2-3; 9 nucleotides match TRBD2. CDR1 SGHTA and CDR2 FQGNSA come from the germline V gene. Germline trimming cut 5 bases from V and 1 base from J; bases unmatched to any gene: 4. CDR3 length: 15 residues.

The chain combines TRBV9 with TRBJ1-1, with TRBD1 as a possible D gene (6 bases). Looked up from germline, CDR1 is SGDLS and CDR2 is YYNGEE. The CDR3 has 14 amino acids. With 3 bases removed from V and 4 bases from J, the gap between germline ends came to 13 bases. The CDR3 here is CASSGGHPFTEAFF. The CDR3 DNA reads TGTGCCAGCAGCGGGGGACATCCCTTCACTGAAGCTTTCTTT.

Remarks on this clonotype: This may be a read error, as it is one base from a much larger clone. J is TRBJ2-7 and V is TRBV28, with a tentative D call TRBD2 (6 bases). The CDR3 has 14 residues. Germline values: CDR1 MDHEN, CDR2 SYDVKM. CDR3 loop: CASGFPGRHYEQYF. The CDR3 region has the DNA TGTGCCAGCGGTTTTCCCGGGAGACACTACGAGCAGTACTTC.

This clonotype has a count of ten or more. The CDR3 spells CASSLAGQGAYEQYF. The CDR3, as DNA: TGTGCCAGCAGCTTAGCGGGACAGGGGGCTTACGAGCAGTACTTC. The chain joins TRBV7-8 to TRBJ2-7; TRBD1 matches 12 bases. Germline CDR1 is SGHVS and CDR2 is FQNEAQ. Losses at the gene ends were 0 bases for V and 4 bases for J; bases not matched to a gene: 1. This CDR3 is 15 amino acids long. The full variable domain, rest sourced from reference TRBV7-8 and TRBJ2-7, is GAGVSQSPRYKVAKRGQDVALRCDPISGHVSLFWYQQALGQGPEFLTYFQNEAQLDKSGLPSDRFFAERPEGSVSTLKIQRTQQEDSAVYLCASSLAGQGAYEQYFGPGTRLTVT.

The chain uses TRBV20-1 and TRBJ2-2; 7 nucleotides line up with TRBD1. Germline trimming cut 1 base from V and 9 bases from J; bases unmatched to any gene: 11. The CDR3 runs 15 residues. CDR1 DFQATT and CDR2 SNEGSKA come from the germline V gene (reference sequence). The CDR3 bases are TGCAGTGCTAGAGGACAGGGTGGTGCAGTCCGGGAGCTGTTTTTT. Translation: CSARGQGGAVRELFF.

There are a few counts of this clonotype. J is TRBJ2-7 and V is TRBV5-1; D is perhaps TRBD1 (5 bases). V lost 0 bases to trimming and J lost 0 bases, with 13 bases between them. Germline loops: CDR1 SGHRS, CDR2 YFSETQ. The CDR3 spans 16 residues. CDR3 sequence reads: CASSLAYRPDSYEQYF. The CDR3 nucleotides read TGCGCCAGCAGCTTGGCCTACAGGCCTGACTCCTACGAGCAGTACTTC.

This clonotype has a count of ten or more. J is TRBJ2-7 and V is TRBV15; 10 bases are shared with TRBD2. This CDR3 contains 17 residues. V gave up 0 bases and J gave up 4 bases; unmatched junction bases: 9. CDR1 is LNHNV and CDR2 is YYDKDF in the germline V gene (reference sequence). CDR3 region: CATSRDHRVAGGYEQYF. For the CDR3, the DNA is TGTGCCACCAGCAGAGATCACAGGGTAGCGGGAGGTTACGAGCAGTACTTC.

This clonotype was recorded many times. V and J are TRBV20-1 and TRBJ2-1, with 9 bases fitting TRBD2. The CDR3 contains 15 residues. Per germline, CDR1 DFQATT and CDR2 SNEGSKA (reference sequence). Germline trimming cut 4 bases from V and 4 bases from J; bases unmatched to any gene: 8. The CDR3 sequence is CSAMWRLAGYNEQFF. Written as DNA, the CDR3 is TGCAGTGCTATGTGGCGGCTAGCGGGATACAATGAGCAGTTCTTC.

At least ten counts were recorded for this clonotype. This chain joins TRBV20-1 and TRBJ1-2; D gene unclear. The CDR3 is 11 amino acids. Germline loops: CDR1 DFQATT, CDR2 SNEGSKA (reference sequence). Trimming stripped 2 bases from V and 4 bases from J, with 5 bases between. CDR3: CSARSGYGYTF. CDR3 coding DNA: TGCAGTGCTAGAAGCGGCTATGGCTACACCTTC.

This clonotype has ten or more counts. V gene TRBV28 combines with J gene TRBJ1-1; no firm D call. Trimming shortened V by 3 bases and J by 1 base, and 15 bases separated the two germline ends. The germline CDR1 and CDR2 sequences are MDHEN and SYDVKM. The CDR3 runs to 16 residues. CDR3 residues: CASSFAASRWNTEAFF. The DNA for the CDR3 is TGTGCCAGCAGTTTCGCCGCCTCAAGATGGAACACTGAAGCTTTCTTT.

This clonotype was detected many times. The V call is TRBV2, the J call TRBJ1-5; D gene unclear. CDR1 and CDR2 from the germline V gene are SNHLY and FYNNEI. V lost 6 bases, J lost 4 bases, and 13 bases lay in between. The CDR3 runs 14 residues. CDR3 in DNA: TGTGCCAGCAGGCACCAGGTCGAGAATCAGCCCCAGCATTTT. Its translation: CASRHQVENQPQHF. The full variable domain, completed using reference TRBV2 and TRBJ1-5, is EPEVTQTPSHQVTQMGQEVILRCVPISNHLYFYWYRQILGQKVEFLVSFYNNEISEKSEIFDDQFSVERPDGSNFTLKIRSTKLEDSAMYFCASRHQVENQPQHFGDGTRLSIL.

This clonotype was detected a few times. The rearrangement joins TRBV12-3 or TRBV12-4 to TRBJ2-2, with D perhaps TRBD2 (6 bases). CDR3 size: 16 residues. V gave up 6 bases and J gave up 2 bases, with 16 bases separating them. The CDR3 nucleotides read TGTGCCAGCAGCGGATACGGAGGGAAAAACACCGGGGAGCTGTTTTTT. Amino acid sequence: CASSGYGGKNTGELFF.

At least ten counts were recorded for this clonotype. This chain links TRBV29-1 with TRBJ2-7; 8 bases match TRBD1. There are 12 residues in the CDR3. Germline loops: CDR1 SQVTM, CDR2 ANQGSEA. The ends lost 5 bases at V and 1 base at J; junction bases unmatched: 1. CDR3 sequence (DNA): TGCAGCGTTCGACAGGGGTCCTACGAGCAGTACTTC. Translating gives CSVRQGSYEQYF.

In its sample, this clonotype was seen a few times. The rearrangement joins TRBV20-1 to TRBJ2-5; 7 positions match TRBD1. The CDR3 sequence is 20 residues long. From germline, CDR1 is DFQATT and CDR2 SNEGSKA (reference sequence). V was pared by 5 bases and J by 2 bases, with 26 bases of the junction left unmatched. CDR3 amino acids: CSAVILIGGPRDSPQETQYF. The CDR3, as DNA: TGCAGTGCTGTTATCTTGATAGGAGGACCCCGGGACAGCCCTCAAGAGACCCAGTACTTC.